This record covers a single TCR beta chain. The antigen is unknown. This record comes from a study of OX40 agonist ivuxolimab in advanced cancers. The assay was immunoSEQ multiplex PCR, and TCRdb's table has in-frame clones only and misses some. Here the sample spans about 70,000 clones, more than 80% being singletons. V gave up 2 bases and J gave up 3 bases, with 12 bases separating them. This CDR3 spans 14 amino acids. Germline V gene lookup returns CDR1 GTSNPN and CDR2 SVGIG (reference sequence). Study-wide findings and caveats: The average count of expanded clones was higher among CD8+ T cells than among CD4+.

This chain connects TRBV30 to TRBJ2-3; weak D call: TRBD2 (7 bases). Source: CD4+ or CD8+ T cells sorted from blood, taken in a trial of the OX40 agonist ivuxolimab. The TCR comes from an adult with an advanced solid tumor such as melanoma, head and neck, liver or kidney cancer. The CDR3 loop is CAWSKGRGTDTQYF. CDR3 nucleotide sequence: TGTGCCTGGAGTAAGGGGAGGGGGACAGATACGCAGTATTTT.